The rows below give T cell receptor beta chains drawn from one sample of a study of T cells after yellow fever vaccination. TCRdb reprocessed the 5' RACE reads via MiXCR and lists one record per CDR3 protein. The repertoire holds under 200,000 distinct CDR3 sequences, with more than 9.5% as singletons. The sequencing here drew on CD8+ T cells sorted from PBMCs, taken 15 days after the yellow fever booster vaccination. The receptor set was obtained from a man aged 18 to 29 who received the YFV17D yellow fever vaccine. The conserved cysteine and the conserved F or W are not part of the CDR3 here. Fields, in order: V gene, CDR3 protein.

>TRBV7-6
ASSSGGPWETQY
>TRBV24-1
ATGRGNEQF
>TRBV18
ASSLEISYNEQF
>TRBV12-3/TRBV12-4
ASSRTGWGTEAF
>TRBV4-1
ASSQTDRGVSNTEAF
>TRBV7-9
ASSLDTTGGETQY
>TRBV9
ASSVAAGPIETQY
>TRBV28
ASSFSGGAHYEQF
>TRBV7-9
AWEGSYEQY
>TRBV29-1
SVEGAAGHHTDTQY
>TRBV7-6
ASSSTGNNEQF
>TRBV25-1
ASSTYREGYT
>TRBV7-2
ASSLGLVGTQY
>TRBV4-2
ASSQDLGGLAETQY
>TRBV7-8
ASKGGGTYEQY
>TRBV19
ASTSLGAYTQY